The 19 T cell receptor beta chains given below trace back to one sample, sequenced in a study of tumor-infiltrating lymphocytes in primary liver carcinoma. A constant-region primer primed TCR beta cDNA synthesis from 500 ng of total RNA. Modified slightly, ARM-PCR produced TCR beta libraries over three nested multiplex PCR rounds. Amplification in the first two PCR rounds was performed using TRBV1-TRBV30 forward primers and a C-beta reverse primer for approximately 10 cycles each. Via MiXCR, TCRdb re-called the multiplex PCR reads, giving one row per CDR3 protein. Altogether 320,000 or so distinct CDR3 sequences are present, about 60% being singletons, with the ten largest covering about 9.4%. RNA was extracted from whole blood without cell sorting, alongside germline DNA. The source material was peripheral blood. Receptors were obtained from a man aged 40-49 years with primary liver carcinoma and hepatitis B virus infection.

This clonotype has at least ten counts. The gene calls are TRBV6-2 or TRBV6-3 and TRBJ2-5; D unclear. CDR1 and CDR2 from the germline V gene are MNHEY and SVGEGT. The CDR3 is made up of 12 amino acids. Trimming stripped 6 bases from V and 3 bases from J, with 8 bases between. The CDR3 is CASSPEEETQYF. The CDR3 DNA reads TGTGCCAGCAGCCCAGAAGAAGAGACCCAGTACTTC.

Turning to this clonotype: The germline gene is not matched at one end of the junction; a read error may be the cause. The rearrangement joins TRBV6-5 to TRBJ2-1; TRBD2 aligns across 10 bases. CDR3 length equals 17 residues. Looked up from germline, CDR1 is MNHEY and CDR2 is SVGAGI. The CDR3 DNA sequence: TGTGGCAGCAGTTACTCTCTAGCGGGAGAGAGCTACAATGAGCAGTTCTTT. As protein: CGSSYSLAGESYNEQFF.

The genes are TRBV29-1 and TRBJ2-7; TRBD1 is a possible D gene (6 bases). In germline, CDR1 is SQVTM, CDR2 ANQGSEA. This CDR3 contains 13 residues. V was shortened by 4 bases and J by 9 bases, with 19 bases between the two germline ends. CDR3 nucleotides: TGCAGCGTTGTCTCCCCCAGGGGCCTCGGGCAGTACGTC. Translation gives CSVVSPRGLGQYV.

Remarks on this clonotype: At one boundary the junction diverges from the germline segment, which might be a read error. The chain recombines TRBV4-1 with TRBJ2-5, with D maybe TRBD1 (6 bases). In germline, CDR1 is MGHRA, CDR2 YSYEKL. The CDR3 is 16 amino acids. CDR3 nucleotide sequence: TGCGCCAGCAACCAATACAGGGATACCCGCCAAGAGACCCAGTACTTC. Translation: CASNQYRDTRQETQYF.

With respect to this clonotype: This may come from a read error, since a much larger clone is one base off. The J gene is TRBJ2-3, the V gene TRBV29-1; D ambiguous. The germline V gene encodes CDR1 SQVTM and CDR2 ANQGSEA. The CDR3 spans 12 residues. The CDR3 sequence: CSVEVENDTPYF. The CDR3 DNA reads TGCAGCGTTGAAGTCGAGAACGATACGCCGTATTTT.

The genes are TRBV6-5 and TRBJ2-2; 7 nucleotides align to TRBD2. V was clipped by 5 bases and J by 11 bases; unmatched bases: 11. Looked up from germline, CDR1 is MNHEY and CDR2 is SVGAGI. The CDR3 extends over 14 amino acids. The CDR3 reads CASSDSRGDGELFF. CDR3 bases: TGTGCCAGCAGTGATTCTCGGGGGGACGGAGAGCTGTTTTTT.

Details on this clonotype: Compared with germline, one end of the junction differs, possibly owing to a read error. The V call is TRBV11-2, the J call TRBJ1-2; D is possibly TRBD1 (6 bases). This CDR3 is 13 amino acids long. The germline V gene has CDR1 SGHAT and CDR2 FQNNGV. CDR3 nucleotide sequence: TGTGCCAGCTGCTTCCCAGGGGTGAGCGACTACACCTTC. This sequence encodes CASCFPGVSDYTF.

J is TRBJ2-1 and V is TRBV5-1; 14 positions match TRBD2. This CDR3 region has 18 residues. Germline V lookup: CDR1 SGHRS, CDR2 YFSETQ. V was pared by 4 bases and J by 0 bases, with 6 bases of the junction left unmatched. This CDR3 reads CASSRLAGGPSSYNEQFF. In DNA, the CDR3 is TGCGCCAGCAGCAGACTAGCGGGAGGGCCCAGCTCCTACAATGAGCAGTTCTTC.

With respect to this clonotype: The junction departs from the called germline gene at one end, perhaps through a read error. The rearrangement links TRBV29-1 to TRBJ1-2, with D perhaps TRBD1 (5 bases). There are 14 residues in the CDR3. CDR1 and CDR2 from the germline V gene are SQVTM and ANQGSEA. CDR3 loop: CSVEAEVGVDGYTF. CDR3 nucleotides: TGTAGCGTTGAAGCGGAAGTAGGGGTTGATGGCTACACCTTC.

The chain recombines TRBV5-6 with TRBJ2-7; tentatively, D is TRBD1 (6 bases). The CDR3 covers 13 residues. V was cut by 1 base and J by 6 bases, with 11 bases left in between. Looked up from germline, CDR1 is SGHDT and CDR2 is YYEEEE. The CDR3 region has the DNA TGTGCCAGCAGCTTGAGGCGACAGGCCGAGCAGTACTTC. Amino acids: CASSLRRQAEQYF.

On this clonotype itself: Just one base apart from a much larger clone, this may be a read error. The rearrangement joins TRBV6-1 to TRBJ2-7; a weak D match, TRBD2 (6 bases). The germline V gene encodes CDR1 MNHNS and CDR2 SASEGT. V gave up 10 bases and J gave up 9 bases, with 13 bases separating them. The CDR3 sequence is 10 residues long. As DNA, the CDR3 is TGTGCCAACAGCCTGGGGGGGCAGTACTTC. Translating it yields CANSLGGQYF.

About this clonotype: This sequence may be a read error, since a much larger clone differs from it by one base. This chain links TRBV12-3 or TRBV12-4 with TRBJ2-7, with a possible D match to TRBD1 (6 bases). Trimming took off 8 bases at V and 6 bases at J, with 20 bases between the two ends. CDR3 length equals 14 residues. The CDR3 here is CASCPPGTPSEQYF. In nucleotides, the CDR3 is TGTGCCAGCTGTCCTCCCGGGACACCCTCCGAGCAGTACTTC.

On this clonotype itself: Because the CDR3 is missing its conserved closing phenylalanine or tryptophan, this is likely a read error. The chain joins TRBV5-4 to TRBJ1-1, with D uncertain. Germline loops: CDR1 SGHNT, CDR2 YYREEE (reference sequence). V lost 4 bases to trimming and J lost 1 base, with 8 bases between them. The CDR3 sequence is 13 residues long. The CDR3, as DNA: TGTGCCAGCAGCCCCTCCGGGAACACTGAAGCTTTCCTT. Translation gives CASSPSGNTEAFL.

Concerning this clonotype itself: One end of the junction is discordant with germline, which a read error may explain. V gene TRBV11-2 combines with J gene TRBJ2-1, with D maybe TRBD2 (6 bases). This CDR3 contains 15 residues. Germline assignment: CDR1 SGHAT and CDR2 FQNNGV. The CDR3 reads CASSLVGGSFNEQFF. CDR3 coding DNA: TGTGCCAGCAGTTTAGTCGGGGGATCCTTCAATGAGCAGTTCTTC.

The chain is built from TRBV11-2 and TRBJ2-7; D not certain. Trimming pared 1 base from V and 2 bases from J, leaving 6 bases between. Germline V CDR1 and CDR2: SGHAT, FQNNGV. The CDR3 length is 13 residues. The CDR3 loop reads CASSLATTYEQYF. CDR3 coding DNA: TGTGCCAGCAGCTTAGCAACCACCTACGAGCAGTACTTC.

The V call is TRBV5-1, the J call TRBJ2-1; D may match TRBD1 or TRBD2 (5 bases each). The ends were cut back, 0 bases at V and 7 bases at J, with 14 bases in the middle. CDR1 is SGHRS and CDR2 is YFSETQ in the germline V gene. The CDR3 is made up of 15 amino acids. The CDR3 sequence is CASSLVVGTGNEQFF. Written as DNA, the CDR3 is TGCGCCAGCAGCTTGGTCGTGGGGACGGGTAATGAGCAGTTCTTC. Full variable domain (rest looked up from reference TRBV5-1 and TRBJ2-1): KAGVTQTPRYLIKTRGQQVTLSCSPISGHRSVSWYQQTPGQGLQFLFEYFSETQRNKGNFPGRFSGRQFSNSRSEMNVSTLELGDSALYLCASSLVVGTGNEQFFGPGTRLTVL.

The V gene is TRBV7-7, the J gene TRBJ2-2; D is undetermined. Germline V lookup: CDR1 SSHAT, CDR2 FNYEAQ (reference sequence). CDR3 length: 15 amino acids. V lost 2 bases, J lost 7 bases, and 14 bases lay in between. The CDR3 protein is CASSLYSAGIGELFF. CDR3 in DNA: TGTGCCAGCAGCTTATACAGTGCTGGGATCGGGGAGCTGTTTTTT.

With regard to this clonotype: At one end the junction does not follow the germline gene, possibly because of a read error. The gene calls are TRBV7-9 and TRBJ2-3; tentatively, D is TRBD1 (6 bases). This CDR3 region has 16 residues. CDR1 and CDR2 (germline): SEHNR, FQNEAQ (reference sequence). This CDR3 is CAGSSPGTLFGDTQYF. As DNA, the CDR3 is TGCGCCGGCAGCTCGCCCGGGACACTGTTTGGAGATACGCAGTATTTT.

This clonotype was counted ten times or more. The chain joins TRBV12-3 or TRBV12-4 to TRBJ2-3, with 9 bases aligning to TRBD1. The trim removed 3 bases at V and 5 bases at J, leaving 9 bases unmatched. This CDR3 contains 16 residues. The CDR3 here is CASSFLAGQGRDTQYF. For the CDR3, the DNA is TGTGCCAGCAGTTTTTTGGCGGGACAGGGAAGAGATACGCAGTATTTT.